This is a list of T cell receptor beta chains from one sample in a study of T cell repertoires in cytomegalovirus infection. These TCRs' antigens remain unknown. TCRdb redid the calling of the reads with MiXCR, one entry per CDR3 protein. The data contain 570,000 or so distinct CDR3 sequences, about 40% of them singletons. The material sequenced was cultured PBMCs, taken from culture after CMV antigen stimulation. The receptors shown here come from a human donor in good health (CMV status not recorded). Some clones in this sample may be carry-over from other donors' samples. CDR3s include the opening cysteine and the closing phenylalanine or tryptophan. A D gene is named only where the DNA matches it firmly. Clone size is not always given. Where it is, it says once, few, many or a class for expanded clones.

j_gene,d_gene,v_gene,abundance,CDR3aa,CDR3nt
TRBJ1-5,TRBD1,TRBV30,.,CAWSRGQADQPQHF,TGTGCCTGGAGTCGGGGACAGGCGGATCAGCCCCAGCATTTT
TRBJ2-2,TRBD1,TRBV7-2,few,CASSPTGGIRTGELFF,TGTGCCAGCAGCCCTACAGGGGGCATTAGGACCGGGGAGCTGTTTTTT
TRBJ2-7,.,TRBV2,.,CASSDFLDSYEQYF,TGTGCCAGCAGTGATTTCCTAGACTCATACGAGCAGTACTTC
TRBJ2-7,.,TRBV19,.,CASSMRGGSYEQYF,TGTGCCAGTAGTATGAGGGGGGGCTCCTACGAGCAGTACTTC
TRBJ1-6,.,TRBV7-2,few,CASSLLTGSYNSPLHF,TGTGCCAGCAGCTTACTAACAGGATCCTATAATTCACCCCTCCACTTT
TRBJ2-2,TRBD1,TRBV5-6,few,CASSPRLTGAGELFF,TGTGCCAGCAGCCCGCGCCTTACAGGGGCCGGGGAGCTGTTTTTT
TRBJ2-3,TRBD1,TRBV7-6,few,CASRETGLSTDTQYF,TGTGCCAGCAGAGAGACAGGGCTTTCCACAGATACGCAGTATTTT
TRBJ2-7,TRBD1,TRBV19,few,CASRRTGGPSAYEQYF,TGTGCCAGTAGAAGGACAGGGGGCCCGTCAGCCTACGAGCAGTACTTC
TRBJ2-7,.,TRBV19,.,CASSTGSSSYEQYF,TGTGCCAGTAGTACGGGGTCGAGCTCCTACGAGCAGTACTTC
TRBJ2-1,.,TRBV28,.,CASSLRGGGDEQFF,TGTGCCAGCAGTCTAAGAGGTGGTGGCGATGAGCAGTTCTTC
TRBJ2-5,.,TRBV7-6,.,CASSQGVLQGGTQYF,TGTGCCAGCAGCCAGGGGGTTTTGCAGGGAGGGACCCAGTACTTC
TRBJ2-5,.,TRBV11-2,few,CASTSARGGIIQETQYF,TGTGCCAGCACCTCCGCGCGGGGCGGAATCATCCAAGAGACCCAGTACTTC
TRBJ2-1,.,TRBV6-2/TRBV6-3,few,CASSYGWGSHYNEQFF,TGTGCCAGCAGTTACGGGTGGGGTAGCCACTACAATGAGCAGTTCTTC
TRBJ2-3,.,TRBV11-2,few,CASSATGAVVDTQYF,TGTGCCAGCAGCGCAACGGGGGCAGTGGTGGATACGCAGTATTTT
TRBJ1-5,.,TRBV19,.,CASRTWGSNQPQHF,TGTGCCAGTCGGACCTGGGGTAGCAATCAGCCCCAGCATTTT
TRBJ1-2,.,TRBV6-1,.,CASSEASARYGYTF,TGTGCCAGCAGTGAAGCGTCAGCCCGGTATGGCTACACCTTC
TRBJ2-5,.,TRBV4-3,.,CASSQGLLEGKTQYF,TGCGCCAGCAGCCAAGGGCTCCTAGAGGGGAAGACCCAGTACTTC
TRBJ2-1,TRBD1,TRBV19,.,CASSGTGADEQFF,TGTGCCAGTAGTGGGACAGGGGCGGATGAGCAGTTCTTC
TRBJ1-2,TRBD1,TRBV7-2,few,CASSSSGQVNYGYTF,TGTGCCAGCAGCTCCTCGGGACAGGTTAACTATGGCTACACCTTC
TRBJ1-3,.,TRBV7-9,few,CASSLRQFSGNTIYF,TGTGCCAGCAGCTTAAGACAGTTCTCTGGAAACACCATATATTTT
TRBJ2-5,.,TRBV2,.,CASSRAGQETQYF,TGTGCCAGCAGCAGGGCAGGGCAAGAGACCCAGTACTTC
TRBJ1-6,TRBD1,TRBV12-3/TRBV12-4,.,CASRPDRSSYNSPLHF,TGTGCCAGCAGACCGGACAGGAGCTCCTATAATTCACCCCTCCACTTT
TRBJ2-6,TRBD1,TRBV19,.,CASSMTGYGANVLTF,TGTGCCAGTAGTATGACAGGGTACGGGGCCAACGTCCTGACTTTC
TRBJ2-1,.,TRBV7-9,few,CASSEESYNEQFF,TGTGCCAGCAGCGAGGAGTCCTACAATGAGCAGTTCTTC
TRBJ2-7,TRBD1,TRBV7-2,few,CASSRDRDRKYEQYF,TGTGCCAGCAGCCGGGACAGGGACCGAAAATACGAGCAGTACTTC
TRBJ1-1,.,TRBV7-2,.,CASSLMWGDTEAFF,TGTGCCAGCAGCTTAATGTGGGGCGACACTGAAGCTTTCTTT
TRBJ2-5,TRBD2,TRBV12-3/TRBV12-4,few,CASRKTSGQETQYF,TGTGCCAGCAGGAAGACTAGCGGCCAAGAGACCCAGTACTTC
TRBJ1-1,TRBD1,TRBV11-2,few,CASSFGGQGNTEAFF,TGTGCCAGCAGCTTCGGGGGACAGGGAAACACTGAAGCTTTCTTT
TRBJ2-2,.,TRBV7-9,.,CAGESTGELFF,TGTGCCGGGGAATCGACCGGGGAGCTGTTTTTT
TRBJ2-6,.,TRBV7-2,.,CASSSPSGRPSGANVLTF,TGTGCCAGCAGCTCCCCGAGTGGGCGACCATCTGGGGCCAACGTCCTGACTTTC
TRBJ2-7,.,TRBV12-3/TRBV12-4,.,CASSFIGQSYEQYF,TGTGCCAGCAGTTTCATCGGGCAGAGCTACGAGCAGTACTTC
TRBJ1-1,.,TRBV20-1,.,CSARDRTTTEAFF,TGCAGTGCTAGAGATCGGACTACCACTGAAGCTTTCTTT
TRBJ2-2,TRBD2,TRBV7-9,.,CASSHSGRDTGELFF,TGTGCCAGCAGCCATAGCGGGAGAGACACCGGGGAGCTGTTTTTT
TRBJ2-1,.,TRBV5-1,.,CASSLGTSSDEQFF,TGCGCCAGCAGCCTTGGGACTTCCTCCGATGAGCAGTTCTTC
TRBJ2-4,.,TRBV7-2,many,CASSLGSRTGIQYF,TGTGCCAGCAGCTTAGGGTCTAGGACCGGCATTCAGTACTTC
TRBJ2-7,.,TRBV7-6,.,CASSLVRSGYEQYF,TGTGCCAGCAGCTTAGTCCGGTCGGGCTACGAGCAGTACTTC
TRBJ2-7,TRBD1,TRBV2,.,CASSERTGGYEQYF,TGTGCCAGCAGTGAGAGGACAGGAGGATACGAGCAGTACTTC
TRBJ2-1,.,TRBV6-2/TRBV6-3,few,CASSYDRRQPLGYNEQFF,TGTGCCAGCAGTTATGATCGTCGCCAACCCCTGGGCTACAATGAGCAGTTCTTC
TRBJ2-5,.,TRBV7-2,many,CASSPWALAGRKETQYF,TGTGCCAGCAGTCCCTGGGCACTAGCAGGACGTAAAGAGACCCAGTACTTC
TRBJ2-7,.,TRBV6-5,.,CASRRRNEQYF,TGTGCCAGCAGGCGGCGTAACGAGCAGTACTTC